This T cell receptor (beta chain) originates from a study of neurological immune-mediated disorders. Time point denoted: longitudinal time-point 3. TCRdb re-called the 5' RACE reads through MiXCR, storing one row per CDR3 protein. The data contain about 45,000 distinct CDR3 sequences, roughly 14% of them singletons. This clonotype was counted many times. Germline V gene sequence: CDR1 SGDLS, CDR2 YYNGEE. The CDR3 has 17 amino acids. The V and J ends lost 2 bases and 0 bases respectively, with 15 bases between them. Sequenced input: PBMCs. The rearrangement uses TRBV9 and TRBJ1-3; D ambiguous. This TCR derives from a man aged 25-45 years in good health. For the CDR3, the DNA is TGTGCCAGCAGCGTTTCCCCCGACCTGAGCTCTGGAAACACCATATATTTT. Its protein is CASSVSPDLSSGNTIYF.